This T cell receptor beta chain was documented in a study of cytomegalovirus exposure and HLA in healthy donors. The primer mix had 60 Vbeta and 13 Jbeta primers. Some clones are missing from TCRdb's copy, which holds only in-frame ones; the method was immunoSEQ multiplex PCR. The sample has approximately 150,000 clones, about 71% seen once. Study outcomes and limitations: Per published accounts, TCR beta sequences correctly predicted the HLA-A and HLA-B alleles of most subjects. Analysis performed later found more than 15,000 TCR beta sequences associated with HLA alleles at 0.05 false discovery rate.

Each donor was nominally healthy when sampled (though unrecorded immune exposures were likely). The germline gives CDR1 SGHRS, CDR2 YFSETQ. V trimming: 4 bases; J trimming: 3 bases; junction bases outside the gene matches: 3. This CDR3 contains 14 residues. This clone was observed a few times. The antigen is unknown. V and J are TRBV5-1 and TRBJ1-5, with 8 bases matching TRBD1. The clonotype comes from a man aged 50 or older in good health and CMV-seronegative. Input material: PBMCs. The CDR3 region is CASSAGQDNQPQHF. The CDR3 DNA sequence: TGCGCCAGCAGCGCGGGACAGGACAATCAGCCCCAGCATTTT.